The 19 T cell receptor beta chains presented below share a single source sample, sequenced in a study of T cell repertoires in cytomegalovirus infection. One entry per CDR3 protein results from TCRdb running MiXCR on the reads. The table includes 700,000 to 850,000 distinct CDR3 sequences, roughly 33% detected once. Their recognized antigens are unknown. Here the sequenced sample was cultured CD8+ T cells from PBMCs, taken from culture after CMV antigen stimulation. Receptors originate from a human donor in good health (CMV status not recorded). Some clones in this sample may be carry-over from other donors' samples.

This clonotype has more than one count but fewer than ten. The rearrangement joins TRBV6-5 to TRBJ2-1, with D unclear. There are 12 residues in the CDR3. Germline lookup yields CDR1 MNHEY and CDR2 SVGAGI. V was clipped by 7 bases and J by 5 bases, with 9 bases between them. CDR3: CASKKGDNEQFF. Here the CDR3 DNA reads TGTGCCAGCAAGAAGGGTGACAATGAGCAGTTCTTC.

The rearrangement joins TRBV6-2 or TRBV6-3 to TRBJ1-5, with D possibly matching TRBD1 (5 bases). V lost 5 bases and J lost 0, with 17 bases in between. CDR1 and CDR2 (germline): MNHEY, SVGEGT. CDR3 size: 17 residues. The CDR3 loop reads CASSQEGLTYSNQPQHF. The DNA for the CDR3 is TGTGCCAGCAGTCAAGAGGGGCTCACTTATAGCAATCAGCCCCAGCATTTT.

This clonotype was detected only once. J is TRBJ2-1 and V is TRBV3-1; D is possibly TRBD1 or TRBD2 (5 bases each). This CDR3 comprises 14 residues. Germline CDR1 is LGHDT and CDR2 is YNNKEL (reference sequence). Trimming stripped 1 base from V and 7 bases from J, with 11 bases between. In DNA, the CDR3 is TGTGCCAGCAGCCAAGGGGGGTACGGGAATGAGCAGTTCTTC. It yields the protein CASSQGGYGNEQFF.

The rearrangement joins TRBV27 to TRBJ1-1; D is uncertain. The ends were cut back, 0 bases at V and 1 base at J, with 6 bases in the middle. The germline CDR1 and CDR2 sequences are MNHEY and SMNVEV (reference sequence). The CDR3 is 14 amino acids. The CDR3 DNA follows: TGTGCCAGCAGTTTATCCTTTGGGAACACTGAAGCTTTCTTT. Protein product: CASSLSFGNTEAFF.

This clonotype was observed a handful of times. The chain has TRBV7-9 and TRBJ2-3; tentative D call: TRBD1 (7 bases). Per germline, CDR1 SEHNR and CDR2 FQNEAQ (reference sequence). With 4 bases removed from V and 2 bases from J, the gap between germline ends came to 31 bases. The CDR3 is made up of 21 amino acids. The DNA for the CDR3 is TGTGCCAGCAGCTCTTTTACGTCAGAAGGGGGCGTGGGGGGTCCCACAGATACGCAGTATTTT. Its translation: CASSSFTSEGGVGGPTDTQYF.

The chain links TRBV28 to TRBJ2-1; 12 bases match TRBD1. The CDR3 runs 15 residues. CDR1 and CDR2 (germline): MDHEN, SYDVKM. Losses at the gene ends were 6 bases for V and 6 bases for J; bases not matched to a gene: 6. The CDR3 DNA follows: TGTGCCAGCAGCCACCGGGACAGGGGGCTCAATGAGCAGTTCTTC. It is translated as CASSHRDRGLNEQFF.

This clonotype was counted between two and nine times. V usage is TRBV7-9 and J usage is TRBJ2-1; D assignment may be TRBD1 or TRBD2 (5 bases each). The germline CDR1 and CDR2 sequences are SEHNR and FQNEAQ (reference sequence). The CDR3 contains 12 residues. The V and J ends lost 4 bases and 10 bases respectively, with 11 bases between them. CDR3 sequence: CASSWDQAEQFF. CDR3 sequence (DNA): TGTGCCAGCAGCTGGGACCAAGCGGAGCAGTTCTTC.

This chain joins TRBV6-2 or TRBV6-3 and TRBJ2-5; unclear D gene. Looked up from germline, CDR1 is MNHEY and CDR2 is SVGEGT. CDR3 size: 13 residues. Trimming removed 8 bases from V and 0 bases from J, with 10 bases in between. This chain's CDR3 is CASLERNQETQYF. As DNA, the CDR3 is TGTGCCAGCTTGGAGAGGAACCAAGAGACCCAGTACTTC.

The chain has TRBV27 and TRBJ1-2; weak D call: TRBD1 (6 bases). This CDR3 region has 13 residues. V dropped 5 bases and J dropped 5 bases, with 12 bases sitting between them. Looked up from germline, CDR1 is MNHEY and CDR2 is SMNVEV (reference sequence). CDR3 nucleotides: TGTGCCAGCAGTGGTATAACAGGGTATGGCTACACCTTC. Amino acid sequence: CASSGITGYGYTF.

The chain links TRBV3-1 to TRBJ1-1; 7 bases are a match to TRBD1. CDR1 and CDR2 from the germline V gene are LGHDT and YNNKEL (reference sequence). After removal of 7 bases from V and 7 bases from J, the junction contained 9 bases not matched to a gene. The CDR3 is made up of 13 amino acids. For the CDR3, the DNA is TGTGCCAGCACAGAGACAGGGCTGGGTGAAGCTTTCTTT. Its protein product is CASTETGLGEAFF.

The chain joins TRBV19 to TRBJ1-5; D is ambiguous. CDR1 is LNHDA, CDR2 SQIVND, per germline (reference sequence). The CDR3 runs 13 residues. V lost 2 bases and J lost 4, with 6 bases in between. The CDR3 spells CASSIFPNQPQHF. CDR3 coding DNA: TGTGCCAGTAGTATATTCCCGAATCAGCCCCAGCATTTT.

V and J are TRBV10-3 and TRBJ2-2; 9 bases fit TRBD1. Per the germline V gene, CDR1 is ENHRY and CDR2 is SYGVKD. V dropped 2 bases and J dropped 0; count of bases not matched to a gene: 13. This CDR3 contains 20 residues. The CDR3 spells CAISEGPDRGSLSNTGELFF. Written as DNA, the CDR3 is TGTGCCATCAGTGAGGGTCCGGACAGGGGCTCTCTATCGAACACCGGGGAGCTGTTTTTT.

This chain connects TRBV15 to TRBJ2-3; the D is unclear. The germline V gene has CDR1 LNHNV and CDR2 YYDKDF (reference sequence). V gave up 3 bases and J gave up 5 bases, with 9 bases separating them. This CDR3 is built from 13 residues. CDR3 protein: CATSSAALDTQYF. Here the CDR3 DNA reads TGTGCCACCAGCAGCGCAGCTCTAGATACGCAGTATTTT.

Only a few counts were recorded for this clonotype. CDR3: CASRPWDRGTGNTIYF. CDR3 nucleotide sequence: TGTGCCAGCAGACCCTGGGATCGGGGGACAGGAAACACCATATATTTT. This chain links TRBV11-2 with TRBJ1-3; TRBD1 might be the D (6 bases). CDR3 length: 16 amino acids. V was cut by 6 bases and J by 4 bases, with 19 bases left in between. CDR1 and CDR2 (germline): SGHAT, FQNNGV.

The chain is built from TRBV10-3 and TRBJ2-5; 9 nucleotides line up with TRBD1. The trim removed 4 bases at V and 5 bases at J, leaving 2 bases unmatched. Germline V lookup: CDR1 ENHRY, CDR2 SYGVKD. This CDR3 is 13 amino acids long. DNA of the CDR3: TGTGCCATCAGTGGGGACAGGGTCGAGACCCAGTACTTC. Translated, it gives CAISGDRVETQYF.

This clonotype has just one count. This sequence joins TRBV20-1 and TRBJ2-1; 11 bases agree with TRBD2. The CDR3 is 14 amino acids. Germline CDR1 is DFQATT and CDR2 is SNEGSKA (reference sequence). Losses at the gene ends were 3 bases for V and 6 bases for J; bases not matched to a gene: 4. CDR3 in DNA: TGCAGTGCTAGGAGTAGCGGGGGGGGCAATGAGCAGTTCTTC. It yields the protein CSARSSGGGNEQFF.

With regard to this clonotype: Given a much more abundant clone one base away, this may be a read error. The V gene is TRBV7-2, the J gene TRBJ1-1; D is unresolved. The V end was cut by 6 bases, the J end by 4 bases, with 18 bases between. The CDR3 is made up of 15 amino acids. Per germline, CDR1 SGHTA and CDR2 FQGNSA. Here the CDR3 reads CASSLIGRHSTEAFF. In DNA, the CDR3 is TGTGCCAGCAGTCTCATAGGACGTCACAGCACTGAAGCTTTCTTT.

This clonotype has just a few counts. The genes are TRBV27 and TRBJ2-1; 15 bases match TRBD2. Germline V gives CDR1 MNHEY, CDR2 SMNVEV (reference sequence). After removal of 7 bases from V and 4 bases from J, the junction contained 17 bases not matched to a gene. The CDR3 consists of 20 residues. Here the CDR3 reads CASTLEGLAGGRGSYNEQFF. The CDR3 DNA follows: TGTGCCAGCACCTTAGAGGGACTAGCGGGGGGCCGGGGATCATACAATGAGCAGTTCTTC.

The chain carries TRBV7-3 and TRBJ2-3; 12 bases fit TRBD2. From germline, CDR1 is SGHTA and CDR2 FQGTGA. This CDR3 has 21 amino acids. With V trimmed by 3 bases and J by 1 base, 17 bases remained unmatched. The chain's CDR3 is CASSFPENLPWTSGGTDTQYF. The CDR3 coding sequence is TGTGCCAGCAGCTTCCCCGAAAATTTACCGTGGACTAGCGGGGGCACAGATACGCAGTATTTT.